This T cell receptor beta chain comes out of a study of patients and donors after allogeneic stem cell transplantation. The CDR3 sequence is 15 residues long. Deletions cut 1 base from V and 2 bases from J, with 11 bases between. In germline, CDR1 is SGHTA, CDR2 FQGNSA. This clonotype was seen at least ten times. TCRdb re-called the RT-PCR reads with MiXCR, one entry per CDR3 protein. Of some 960,000 distinct CDR3 sequences in the sample, roughly 18% were seen once. The chain links TRBV7-2 to TRBJ2-5; maybe TRBD2 (5 bases). The specimen sequenced was blood, either unsorted or a sorted T cell fraction (not recorded which). The TCR sequence derives from a human donor who was either an allogeneic HSCT recipient or a stem cell or donor lymphocyte infusion donor (not recorded which). It is not recorded whose cells these are; they may come from a transplant donor. In DNA, the CDR3 is TGTGCCAGCAGCTTAGAAGGGTGGACTCAAGAGACCCAGTACTTC. Amino acid sequence: CASSLEGWTQETQYF.